This record covers a single T cell receptor (beta chain). This sample stems from a study of blood T cell repertoires in COVID-19. Whole-study context: Acute-phase and convalescent COVID-19 samples originated in the United States, Italy and Spain. From T cells, B-cell-depleted T cells, or PBMCs came the material, which was cDNA or gDNA.

Authors' data handling: The assay estimated nucleated cells by amplifying reference gene primers. TCRdb's table, derived via immunoSEQ multiplex PCR, lists solely in-frame clones and lacks some. That table furnishes V, J and clone size, whereas the DNA furnished D and trimming. The repertoire consists of some 220,000 clones, with roughly 75% occurring once and the leading ten covering around 7.3%. V was clipped by 4 bases and J by 7 bases; unmatched bases: 2. Germline CDR1 GTSNPN, CDR2 SVGIG (reference sequence). This CDR3 is built from 11 residues. This chain connects TRBV30 to TRBJ1-2; 8 bases map to TRBD1. The receptor comes from a woman in her 70s with acute or convalescent COVID-19. Sequenced: peripheral blood. CDR3 sequence (DNA): TGTGCCTGGACAGGGGGCGGTGGCTACACCTTC. It codes for CAWTGGGGYTF.